Described below is a single TCR beta chain sequence and its context. What it binds is unknown. The sample is drawn from a study of OX40 agonist ivuxolimab in advanced cancers. Study-wide background: Past anti-PD-1, anti-PD-L1 or anti-CTLA-4 therapy was accepted, and 35% to 45% had received some. Study observations and caveats: Antigen targets of the expanded peripheral T cells went undetermined. Also present in some nonresponders was a low level of normalized T-cell clonal expansion.

This table comes from immunoSEQ multiplex PCR, and its TCRdb copy is limited to in-frame clones, with some not included. The data show around 63,000 clones, 92% seen once. Germline assignment: CDR1 GTSNPN and CDR2 SVGIG (reference sequence). The CDR3 totals 15 residues. V lost 1 base and J lost 3, with 12 bases in between. This specimen consisted of CD4+ or CD8+ T cells sorted from blood, obtained in a trial of the OX40 agonist ivuxolimab. This sequence joins TRBV30 and TRBJ2-2; D ambiguous. The TCR sequence derives from an adult with an advanced solid tumor such as melanoma, head and neck, liver or kidney cancer. The CDR3 is CAWSETMIYTGELFF. DNA for the CDR3: TGTGCCTGGAGTGAGACGATGATATACACCGGGGAGCTGTTTTTT.